A single sample gave rise to the 19 T cell receptor beta chains below, sequenced in a study of metastatic and nonmetastatic thyroid tumors. TCRdb recomputed clones from the PCR reads via MiXCR. This table holds about 85,000 clones, 8.6% found once. Each patient came to thyroid surgery without any prior treatment (of any kind). The sequenced sample consisted of blood. The source of these receptors is a female donor with papillary thyroid cancer or a benign thyroid nodule (not recorded which). Some clones in this sample may be carry-over from other donors' samples.

The chain links TRBV6-2 or TRBV6-3 to TRBJ2-7; 10 bases align to TRBD1. The V gene end was trimmed by 2 bases and the J gene end by 3 bases; junction bases not matched to a gene: 4. The CDR3 covers 15 residues. Germline CDR1 MNHEY, CDR2 SVGEGT. The DNA of the CDR3 is TGTGCCAGCAGTTACGGCCGGACAGGGGGCTACGAGCAGTACTTC. Protein sequence: CASSYGRTGGYEQYF.

This clone was counted between two and nine times. This may arise from a read error, as a much more abundant clone is one base away. The rearrangement links TRBV2 to TRBJ2-3; D gene ambiguous. The V gene lost 11 bases and the J gene lost 6 bases, with 12 bases spanning the gap. CDR3 length equals 11 residues. Germline assignment: CDR1 SNHLY and CDR2 FYNNEI. CDR3 nucleotide sequence: TGTGCCGGTGGATTCTCGGATACGCAGTATTTT. It yields the protein CAGGFSDTQYF.

This clone has a count of ten or more. The rearrangement links TRBV7-2 to TRBJ1-4; 10 bases are shared with TRBD1. CDR3 length: 14 residues. Germline CDR1 reads SGHTA; CDR2 reads FQGNSA. Trimming at V came to 5 bases and at J to 6 bases, leaving 3 bases not matched to a gene. CDR3 coding DNA: TGTGCCAGCAGCAGGGACAGGGGTTATGAAAAACTGTTTTTT. This codes for CASSRDRGYEKLFF.

This clone appeared once. V and J are TRBV30 and TRBJ2-7, with a possible D match to TRBD1 (7 bases). Germline V gives CDR1 GTSNPN, CDR2 SVGIG (reference sequence). V lost 1 base and J lost 1, with 8 bases in between. There are 13 residues in the CDR3. CDR3 loop: CAWSAGGSYEQYF. DNA of the CDR3: TGTGCCTGGAGTGCAGGGGGGTCCTACGAGCAGTACTTC.

This clone was counted a few times. This chain connects TRBV6-4 to TRBJ1-6; a possible D gene is TRBD1 (5 bases). There are 14 residues in the CDR3. V was shortened by 6 bases and J by 6 bases, with 12 bases between the two germline ends. CDR1 and CDR2 from the germline V gene are MRHNA and SNTAGT. As DNA, the CDR3 is TGTGCCAGCAGATTAGACAGCTTTAATTCACCCCTCCACTTT. It codes for CASRLDSFNSPLHF.

This clone has just one count. This could be a read error, since a much larger clone is one nucleotide away. In the same sample, other DNA sequences code for this CDR3. This rearrangement joins TRBV5-6 to TRBJ2-3; 8 bases are shared with TRBD1. The length of the CDR3 is 15 residues. Per the germline V gene, CDR1 is SGHDT and CDR2 is YYEEEE. V lost 4 bases and J lost 2; bases outside the gene matches: 6. CDR3 DNA sequence: TGTGCCAGCAGCACACAGGGGGGTAACACAGATACGCAGTATTTT. Translated, it gives CASSTQGGNTDTQYF.

This clone was observed at least ten times. V usage is TRBV28 and J usage is TRBJ1-1; D not certain. The CDR3 loop spans 11 amino acids. V lost 3 bases and J lost 2, with 1 base in between. CDR1 is MDHEN, CDR2 SYDVKM, per germline. The CDR3 sequence is CASSFNTEAFF. The CDR3, as DNA: TGTGCCAGCAGTTTTAACACTGAAGCTTTCTTT.

V and J are TRBV6-1 and TRBJ2-4; 9 bases align to TRBD2. Germline V CDR1 and CDR2: MNHNS, SASEGT. This CDR3 comprises 15 residues. V gave up 6 bases and J gave up 4 bases; unmatched junction bases: 7. CDR3 loop: CASRGLAGGKNIQYF. DNA of the CDR3: TGTGCCAGCAGGGGACTAGCCGGGGGGAAAAACATTCAGTACTTC.

This clone has more than one count but fewer than ten. This chain connects TRBV9 to TRBJ2-7; D is uncertain. The V gene lost 0 bases and the J gene lost 7 bases, with 5 bases spanning the gap. Germline V gene sequence: CDR1 SGDLS, CDR2 YYNGEE. The CDR3 loop spans 11 amino acids. CDR3 protein: CASSVAKEQYF. As DNA, the CDR3 is TGTGCCAGCAGCGTAGCTAAGGAGCAGTACTTC. Full variable domain (remainder filled in from reference TRBV9 and TRBJ2-7): DSGVTQTPKHLITATGQRVTLRCSPRSGDLSVYWYQQSLDQGLQFLIQYYNGEERAKGNILERFSAQQFPDLHSELNLSSLELGDSALYFCASSVAKEQYFGPGTRLTVT.

There are many counts of this clone. The J gene is TRBJ1-1, the V gene TRBV2; 11 nucleotides agree with TRBD1. J gave up 7 bases and V 5 bases, and 6 bases lay outside the gene matches. This CDR3 spans 14 amino acids. The V gene's germline CDR1 is SNHLY and CDR2 FYNNEI. CDR3 DNA: TGTGCCAGCAGTTTGGACAGGGGGCGGGATGAAGCTTTCTTT. This encodes CASSLDRGRDEAFF.

V usage is TRBV14 and J usage is TRBJ2-7, with a weak D call TRBD2 (5 bases). Looked up from germline, CDR1 is SGHDN and CDR2 is FVKESK. CDR3 size: 13 residues. Trimming shortened V by 0 bases and J by 3 bases, and 6 bases separated the two germline ends. The CDR3: CASSQDRDYEQYF. The CDR3 DNA sequence: TGTGCCAGCAGCCAAGATCGGGACTACGAGCAGTACTTC.

This clone has a count of ten or more. The rearrangement links TRBV7-9 to TRBJ1-5, with D unresolved. The CDR3 extends over 15 amino acids. V was clipped by 5 bases and J by 7 bases, with 18 bases between them. Germline values: CDR1 SEHNR, CDR2 FQNEAQ (reference sequence). CDR3 region: CASSKGLIDIQPQHF. The CDR3 bases are TGTGCCAGCAGCAAAGGTCTCATAGACATCCAGCCCCAGCATTTT.

This clone has a count of ten or more. The chain carries TRBV7-6 and TRBJ1-2; D gene uncertain. The CDR3 is made up of 13 amino acids. Germline CDR1 is SGHVS and CDR2 is FNYEAQ. V lost 1 base and J lost 7, with 10 bases in between. The DNA of the CDR3 is TGTGCCAGCAGCTTAGGTGAAGGGTCTGGCTACACCTTC. This translates into CASSLGEGSGYTF.

This clone was seen repeatedly, ten times or more. V is TRBV6-1 and J is TRBJ1-2, with no clear D. The V end was cut by 6 bases, the J end by 4 bases, with 12 bases between. The CDR3 is 13 residues long. CDR1 MNHNS and CDR2 SASEGT come from the germline V gene. The CDR3 protein is CASRTGRSYGYTF. Here the CDR3 DNA reads TGTGCCAGCAGGACCGGACGGAGCTATGGCTACACCTTC.

In its sample, this clone was seen many times. V is TRBV10-2 and J is TRBJ2-7; tentative D call: TRBD2 (5 bases). The CDR3 length is 13 residues. Germline V gene lookup returns CDR1 WSHSY and CDR2 SAAADI. Trimming took 10 bases from V and 0 from J, leaving 13 bases between them. CDR3 nucleotide sequence: TGCGCCACCTCGGAGGTCAGCTCCTACGAGCAGTACTTC. Its protein product is CATSEVSSYEQYF.

This clone was detected many times. Other nucleotide sequences from this sample produce the same CDR3. For the CDR3, the DNA is TGTGCCAGCAGTTTTGGACAGGGAGGTTCACCCCTCCACTTT. This sequence encodes CASSFGQGGSPLHF. J is TRBJ1-6 and V is TRBV12-3 or TRBV12-4, with 8 bases that match TRBD1. Trimming took 3 bases from V and 9 from J; bases not matched to a gene: 4. This CDR3 region has 14 residues.

In its sample, this clone was seen many times. The chain joins TRBV30 to TRBJ1-2; D uncertain. V was trimmed by 2 bases and J by 7 bases, leaving 11 bases between them. Germline V CDR1 and CDR2: GTSNPN, SVGIG (reference sequence). This CDR3 region has 12 residues. CDR3 sequence reads: CAWSKGWLGYTF. The CDR3 nucleotides read TGTGCCTGGAGTAAGGGATGGCTTGGCTACACCTTC. Complete variable domain (other parts from reference TRBV30 and TRBJ1-2): SQTIHQWPATLVQPVGSPLSLECTVEGTSNPNLYWYRQAAGRGLQLLFYSVGIGQISSEVPQNLSASRPQDRQFILSSKKLLLSDSGFYLCAWSKGWLGYTFGSGTRLTVV.

This clone came up a few times. This sequence joins TRBV29-1 and TRBJ1-1; the D gene is possibly TRBD1 (6 bases). V gave up 1 base and J gave up 3 bases, with 15 bases separating them. The CDR3 is 15 residues long. Germline-derived CDR1 and CDR2 are SQVTM and ANQGSEA. The CDR3 DNA follows: TGCAGCGTTGAAGGTCAAGGGGGACCCTACACTGAAGCTTTCTTT. Translating it yields CSVEGQGGPYTEAFF.

A note on this clone: Mismatch with germline at one junction end may stem from a read error. The chain has TRBV12-3 or TRBV12-4 and TRBJ2-7; TRBD2 is a possible D gene (5 bases). There are 15 residues in the CDR3. The CDR3 DNA reads TGTGCCAGCATGTCCGGGAAAACATCCCTCTACGATCAGTACTTC. Translated: CASMSGKTSLYDQYF.